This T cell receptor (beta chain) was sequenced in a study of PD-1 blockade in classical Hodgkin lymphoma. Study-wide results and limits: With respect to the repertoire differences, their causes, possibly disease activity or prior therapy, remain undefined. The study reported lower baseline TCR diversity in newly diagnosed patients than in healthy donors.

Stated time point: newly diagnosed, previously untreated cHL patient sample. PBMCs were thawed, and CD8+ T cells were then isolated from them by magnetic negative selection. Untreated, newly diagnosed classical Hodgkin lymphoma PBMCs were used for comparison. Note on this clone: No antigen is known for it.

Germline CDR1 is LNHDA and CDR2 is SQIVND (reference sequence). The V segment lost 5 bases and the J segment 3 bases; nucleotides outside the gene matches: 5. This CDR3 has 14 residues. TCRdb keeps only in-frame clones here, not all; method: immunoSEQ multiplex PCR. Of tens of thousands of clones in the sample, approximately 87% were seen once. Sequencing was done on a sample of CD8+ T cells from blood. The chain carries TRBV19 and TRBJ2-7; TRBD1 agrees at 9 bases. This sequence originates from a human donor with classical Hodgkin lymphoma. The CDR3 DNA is TGTGCCAGTAGTCTGGGACAGGGAGACTACGAGCAGTACTTC. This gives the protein CASSLGQGDYEQYF.